Below, 31 T cell receptor beta chains from the same sample are listed, as sequenced in a study of blood T cell repertoires in COVID-19. The repertoire was sequenced with immunoSEQ multiplex PCR; TCRdb's copy has only in-frame clones and lacks some. The sample records around 260,000 clones, around 86% being singletons. The material sequenced was peripheral blood. These TCRs come from a human donor in a cohort sampled during active COVID-19.

V gene TRBV24-1 combines with J gene TRBJ1-4, with a possible D match to TRBD1 (5 bases). Germline values: CDR1 KGHDR, CDR2 SFDVKD. This CDR3 has 17 amino acids. Trimming shortened V by 3 bases and J by 5 bases, and 18 bases separated the two germline ends. CDR3: CATSDGGKGRENEKLFF. Written as DNA, the CDR3 is TGTGCCACCAGTGATGGGGGAAAGGGACGGGAGAATGAAAAACTGTTTTTT.

V gene TRBV20-1 combines with J gene TRBJ2-1; possible D gene TRBD2, 5 bases. Per germline, CDR1 DFQATT and CDR2 SNEGSKA (reference sequence). This CDR3 is 14 amino acids long. V lost 3 bases and J lost 0, with 9 bases in between. The CDR3 bases are TGCAGTGCTAGTGGTGGGAGCTCCTACAATGAGCAGTTCTTC. Translating gives CSASGGSSYNEQFF.

The rearrangement uses TRBV5-4 and TRBJ2-2, with 15 nucleotides matching TRBD2. V lost 3 bases and J lost 2; bases outside the gene matches: 5. This CDR3 is built from 18 residues. Germline V gene data show CDR1 as SGHNT and CDR2 as YYREEE (reference sequence). The CDR3 DNA reads TGTGCCAGCAGCTCCTCGGGACTAGCGGGAGGAAACACCGGGGAGCTGTTTTTT. Protein sequence: CASSSSGLAGGNTGELFF.

The chain links TRBV15 to TRBJ2-1, with 10 nucleotides matching TRBD2. Germline values: CDR1 LNHNV, CDR2 YYDKDF (reference sequence). The CDR3 extends over 17 amino acids. J lost 8 bases, V lost 0 bases, and 10 bases had no gene match. The CDR3 region has the DNA TGTGCCACCAGCAGAGATCGCCCTAGCGGGAGCGGCGATGAGCAGTTCTTC. This gives the protein CATSRDRPSGSGDEQFF.

V is TRBV7-8 and J is TRBJ2-7; 8 bases are shared with TRBD1. The CDR3 has 18 residues. Germline V gene data show CDR1 as SGHVS and CDR2 as FQNEAQ. The ends lost 0 bases at V and 3 bases at J; junction bases unmatched: 13. CDR3 nucleotides: TGTGCCAGCAGCTTAGCGCAAGTCCGGACAGGGAAACTCTACGAGCAGTACTTC. Amino acids: CASSLAQVRTGKLYEQYF.

The chain combines TRBV28 with TRBJ1-1; TRBD1 aligns across 7 bases. This CDR3 region has 15 residues. Looked up from germline, CDR1 is MDHEN and CDR2 is SYDVKM. After removal of 7 bases from V and 4 bases from J, the junction contained 12 bases not matched to a gene. The CDR3 DNA reads as TGTGCCAGCATTCCGGGACAGACGGTGATCACTGAAGCTTTCTTT. Encoded protein: CASIPGQTVITEAFF.

V is TRBV9 and J is TRBJ2-1; D gene unclear. CDR3 length: 14 residues. The ends were cut back, 2 bases at V and 6 bases at J, with 12 bases in the middle. Germline V gene lookup returns CDR1 SGDLS and CDR2 YYNGEE. CDR3 in amino acids: CASSVVVTGNEQFF. CDR3 nucleotides: TGTGCCAGCAGCGTGGTAGTTACCGGCAATGAGCAGTTCTTC.

As to this clone: Other DNA sequences in this specimen translate into the identical CDR3. The rearrangement joins TRBV3-1 (or the pseudogene TRBV3-2) to TRBJ1-2; the D gene is possibly TRBD1 (6 bases). V was clipped by 0 bases and J by 6 bases, with 8 bases between them. In germline, CDR1 is LGHDT, CDR2 YNNKEL (reference sequence). The CDR3 is made up of 13 amino acids. In DNA, the CDR3 is TGTGCCAGCAGCCAAGAACAGGGCAATGGCTACACCTTC. This codes for CASSQEQGNGYTF.

This clone was observed a handful of times. The genes are TRBV4-3 and TRBJ1-3; D is undetermined. The germline CDR1 and CDR2 sequences are LGHNA and YSLEER. V dropped 1 base and J dropped 0 bases, with 7 bases sitting between them. The length of the CDR3 is 15 residues. CDR3 DNA sequence: TGCGCCAGCAGCCAAGGACTAAACTCTGGAAACACCATATATTTT. Translation gives CASSQGLNSGNTIYF.

This clone was detected only once. J is TRBJ2-3 and V is TRBV5-6; 14 positions agree with TRBD2. Germline V lookup: CDR1 SGHDT, CDR2 YYEEEE. V shed 4 bases and J 5 bases; nucleotides not matched to a gene: 6. This CDR3 region has 16 residues. CDR3 nucleotides: TGTGCCAGCAGCCGAGCCGGGACTAGCGGGAGAGATACGCAGTATTTT. Its translation: CASSRAGTSGRDTQYF.

The chain joins TRBV5-8 to TRBJ2-7, with D hard to call. The CDR3 has 13 residues. Trimming removed 4 bases from V and 8 bases from J, with 16 bases in between. Germline lookup yields CDR1 SGHTS and CDR2 YDEGEE. The CDR3 reads CASSAAFLSQQYF. In nucleotides, the CDR3 is TGTGCCAGCAGCGCCGCCTTTTTGAGTCAGCAGTACTTC.

As for this clone: Other DNA sequences in this specimen translate into the identical CDR3. This chain uses TRBV2 with TRBJ2-2; D is ambiguous. This CDR3 region has 13 residues. The germline V gene encodes CDR1 SNHLY and CDR2 FYNNEI. V was cut by 7 bases and J by 0 bases, with 6 bases left in between. CDR3: CASTRTNTGELFF. The CDR3 nucleotides are TGTGCCAGCACCAGGACGAACACCGGGGAGCTGTTTTTT.

The chain uses TRBV3-1 (or the pseudogene TRBV3-2) and TRBJ1-1, with 8 bases identical to TRBD1. Germline trimming cut 5 bases from V and 1 base from J; bases unmatched to any gene: 6. Germline V gives CDR1 LGHDT, CDR2 YNNKEL (reference sequence). The length of the CDR3 is 15 residues. In DNA, the CDR3 is TGTGCCAGCAGCTTCCGGGACAGGCCGAACACTGAAGCTTTCTTT. Its protein product is CASSFRDRPNTEAFF.

This sequence joins TRBV7-9 and TRBJ1-2; 10 bases are a match to TRBD1. The V gene's germline CDR1 is SEHNR and CDR2 FQNEAQ (reference sequence). J gave up 6 bases and V 1 base, and 8 bases lay outside the gene matches. CDR3 length: 16 amino acids. The CDR3: CASSLGSTGGSNGYTF. In DNA form, the CDR3 reads TGTGCCAGCAGCTTAGGTTCGACAGGGGGCTCGAATGGCTACACCTTC.

This clone was observed once. V is TRBV11-3 and J is TRBJ2-7; maybe TRBD2 (6 bases). CDR3 length: 14 residues. Germline CDR1 and CDR2: SGHNT and YENEEA. V lost 0 bases to trimming and J lost 6 bases, with 12 bases between them. CDR3 in DNA: TGTGCCAGCAGCTTAGATGGTTATAGCGGCGAGCAGTACTTC. Translated: CASSLDGYSGEQYF.

This chain connects TRBV5-4 to TRBJ2-2; D is unclear. The V and J ends lost 2 bases and 2 bases respectively, with 10 bases between them. The CDR3 consists of 15 residues. Germline assignment: CDR1 SGHNT and CDR2 YYREEE (reference sequence). The CDR3 bases are TGTGCCAGCAGCTTAGGTACGACTAACACCGGGGAGCTGTTTTTT. Translation gives CASSLGTTNTGELFF.

This sequence joins TRBV18 and TRBJ2-1, with a tentative D call TRBD1 (6 bases). The CDR3 extends over 17 amino acids. Germline loops: CDR1 KGHSH, CDR2 LQKENI. The V gene lost 0 bases and the J gene lost 5 bases, with 17 bases spanning the gap. The CDR3 reads CASSPPVGQGNNNEQFF. DNA of the CDR3: TGTGCCAGCTCACCACCGGTGGGGCAGGGGAATAACAATGAGCAGTTCTTC. Using reference TRBV18 and TRBJ2-1 for the parts outside the CDR3, the full variable domain is NAGVMQNPRHLVRRRGQEARLRCSPMKGHSHVYWYRQLPEEGLKFMVYLQKENIIDESGMPKERFSAEFPKEGPSILRIQQVVRGDSAAYFCASSPPVGQGNNNEQFFGPGTRLTVL.

The chain joins TRBV18 to TRBJ2-7; the match to TRBD1 covers 7 bases. Trimming cost V 3 bases and J 2 bases; bases outside gene matches: 7. This CDR3 has 15 residues. Germline loops: CDR1 KGHSH, CDR2 LQKENI. CDR3 region: CASSPRDRPAYEQYF. The CDR3 nucleotides are TGTGCCAGCTCACCCCGGGACAGACCCGCCTACGAGCAGTACTTC.

The V call is TRBV5-6, the J call TRBJ2-2; the D is unclear. Trimming shortened V by 7 bases and J by 5 bases, and 3 bases separated the two germline ends. The CDR3 spans 10 residues. The V gene's germline CDR1 is SGHDT and CDR2 YYEEEE. The CDR3 protein is CASPTGELFF. Written as DNA, the CDR3 is TGTGCCAGCCCGACCGGGGAGCTGTTTTTT.

This chain joins TRBV7-2 and TRBJ2-1; 7 bases map to TRBD2. Germline V gene lookup returns CDR1 SGHTA and CDR2 FQGNSA. CDR3 size: 15 residues. Trimming cost V 5 bases and J 3 bases; bases outside gene matches: 7. The DNA of the CDR3 is TGTGCCAGCAGCCCTTCGACTAGCTACTACAATGAGCAGTTCTTC. Amino acids: CASSPSTSYYNEQFF. The full variable domain, with the rest looked up from reference TRBV7-2 and TRBJ2-1, is GAGVSQSPSNKVTEKGKDVELRCDPISGHTALYWYRQSLGQGLEFLIYFQGNSAPDKSGLPSDRFSAERTGGSVSTLTIQRTQQEDSAVYLCASSPSTSYYNEQFFGPGTRLTVL.

DNA of the CDR3: TGTGCCTGGAGCCAGGGAGGGAGCTCCTACGAGCAGTACTTC. Its protein product is CAWSQGGSSYEQYF. This chain links TRBV30 with TRBJ2-7; 7 bases agree with TRBD2. V trimming: 3 bases; J trimming: 0 bases; junction bases outside the gene matches: 5. The CDR3 spans 14 residues. The germline gives CDR1 GTSNPN, CDR2 SVGIG (reference sequence). Complete variable domain (other parts from reference TRBV30 and TRBJ2-7): SQTIHQWPATLVQPVGSPLSLECTVEGTSNPNLYWYRQAAGRGLQLLFYSVGIGQISSEVPQNLSASRPQDRQFILSSKKLLLSDSGFYLCAWSQGGSSYEQYFGPGTRLTVT.

The chain has TRBV10-3 and TRBJ1-5, with D possibly matching TRBD1 (5 bases). Trimming took 0 bases from V and 3 from J, leaving 9 bases between them. CDR3 length: 15 residues. CDR1 ENHRY and CDR2 SYGVKD come from the germline V gene. In nucleotides, the CDR3 is TGTGCCATCAGTGAGTCGGGGGGGTACAATCAGCCCCAGCATTTT. Translating it yields CAISESGGYNQPQHF.

The chain is built from TRBV6-4 and TRBJ1-5; D remains ambiguous. The CDR3 length is 15 residues. V was trimmed by 4 bases and J by 0 bases, leaving 10 bases between them. CDR1 is MRHNA, CDR2 SNTAGT, per germline. CDR3 amino acids: CASSAGVNSNQPQHF. In nucleotides, the CDR3 is TGTGCCAGCAGTGCCGGAGTTAATAGCAATCAGCCCCAGCATTTT.

The gene calls are TRBV5-6 and TRBJ2-5; 7 bases agree with TRBD2. This CDR3 region has 15 residues. Trimming removed 2 bases from V and 2 bases from J; junction bases left unmatched: 6. Germline CDR1 and CDR2: SGHDT and YYEEEE. CDR3: CASSLGASGQETQYF. For the CDR3, the DNA is TGTGCCAGCAGCTTAGGGGCTAGCGGACAAGAGACCCAGTACTTC.

The chain recombines TRBV5-5 with TRBJ1-5; D ambiguous. The ends were cut back, 2 bases at V and 4 bases at J, with 10 bases in the middle. The CDR3 spans 14 residues. The germline V gene has CDR1 SGHKS and CDR2 YYEKEE (reference sequence). This CDR3 reads CASSFRRGNQPQHF. Written as DNA, the CDR3 is TGTGCCAGCAGCTTCAGGCGGGGAAATCAGCCCCAGCATTTT. The whole variable domain, filled in from reference TRBV5-5 and TRBJ1-5, reads DAGVTQSPTHLIKTRGQQVTLRCSPISGHKSVSWYQQVLGQGPQFIFQYYEKEERGRGNFPDRFSARQFPNYSSELNVNALLLGDSALYLCASSFRRGNQPQHFGDGTRLSIL.

This chain uses TRBV4-3 with TRBJ1-2; D remains ambiguous. The germline V and J ends were trimmed by 1 base and 8 bases, with 11 bases remaining between them. Looked up from germline, CDR1 is LGHNA and CDR2 is YSLEER. The CDR3 loop spans 13 amino acids. CDR3 region: CASSQVQRVGYTF. The CDR3 DNA is TGCGCCAGCAGCCAAGTGCAAAGAGTGGGCTACACCTTC.

This clone was counted a few times. The chain uses TRBV3-1 (or the pseudogene TRBV3-2) and TRBJ1-3; tentative D call: TRBD1 (6 bases). The CDR3 runs 15 residues. Trimming left V 1 base short and J 7 bases short, with 14 bases between. Germline V gene data show CDR1 as LGHDT and CDR2 as YNNKEL (reference sequence). DNA of the CDR3: TGTGCCAGCAGCCAAGCAGGGACACTCGGGAACACCATATATTTT. Translation gives CASSQAGTLGNTIYF.

This chain connects TRBV6-6 to TRBJ1-5; a possible D gene is TRBD1 (5 bases). Between the trimmed V and J ends, which lost 5 bases and 2 bases, there was a span of 13 bases. The CDR3 covers 15 residues. Germline V gene data show CDR1 as MNHNY and CDR2 as SVGAGI (reference sequence). This chain's CDR3 is CASSPQGRGNQPQHF. DNA for the CDR3: TGTGCCAGCAGTCCCCAGGGCAGGGGCAATCAGCCCCAGCATTTT.

The rearrangement uses TRBV5-1 and TRBJ2-1; a weak D match, TRBD2 (6 bases). CDR1 and CDR2 (germline): SGHRS, YFSETQ. V was pared by 4 bases and J by 8 bases, with 16 bases between. The CDR3 spans 14 residues. CDR3: CASSLEGRRDEQFF. The DNA for the CDR3 is TGCGCCAGCAGCCTGGAGGGCCGGCGGGATGAGCAGTTCTTC.

The chain joins TRBV25-1 to TRBJ2-1; no definite D call. This CDR3 has 16 residues. The germline CDR1 and CDR2 sequences are MGHDK and SYGVNS. The ends were cut back, 7 bases at V and 0 bases at J, with 16 bases in the middle. CDR3 DNA: TGTGCCAGCATGTCAACCACGCCGGGCTCCTACAATGAGCAGTTCTTC. It yields the protein CASMSTTPGSYNEQFF.

The rearrangement joins TRBV6-5 to TRBJ1-1; D is possibly TRBD1 (5 bases). Germline CDR1 is MNHEY and CDR2 is SVGAGI. Deletions cut 6 bases from V and 6 bases from J, with 20 bases between. The length of the CDR3 is 15 residues. CDR3 in amino acids: CASRQPGVSSAEAFF. The CDR3 nucleotides read TGTGCCAGCAGACAACCGGGGGTGAGCAGCGCTGAAGCTTTCTTT.